This T cell receptor beta chain comes out of a study of shared clonotypes between healthy human individuals (TCRdb year 2020). Regarding the study in general: Three men and two women, aged 18 to 49 years, made up the cohort. For each donor, three plates each were used for CD4 naive and CD4 memory, two plates were used for CD8 naive, and one plate was used for CD8 memory. To estimate repertoire size and how much clonotype sharing occurs between individuals, the study deeply sequenced the blood TCR repertoires of about five healthy adults. Different laboratories and diverse techniques were used to prepare libraries and sequence TCR repertoires, to increase sequencing depth and limit assay-specific biases. Per donor, leukapheresis produced somewhere between about 0.85 and 10 billion PBMCs.

The junction shows trimming of 6 bases on V and 6 bases on J, plus 8 bases between the germline ends. The germline V gene (reference sequence) provides CDR1 SEHNR and CDR2 FQNEAQ. From the cysteine up to the phenylalanine, the CDR3 has a length of 12 residues. Only the CDR3 region is kept as DNA, spanning 36 bases read in frame from base 1. General findings and caveats noted by the study authors: Clonotypes shared by all four sorted-subset donors showed higher generation probabilities than non-shared clonotypes. Rarefaction of sorted-subset datasets indicated incomplete sequencing despite the large sequencing depth. When a few donors were compared, the shared fraction of clonotypes was about 5.2% for naive CD4, 3.5% to 4% for naive CD8, 2.3% for memory CD4, and roughly 0.43% for memory CD8. The genetic and exposure-history diversity represented was limited by the small number of donors. Sampling was limited to blood, and TCR repertoires in tissue likely differ from TCR repertoires in blood. Naive subsets generally had larger estimated clonotype richness than memory subsets. Pairwise subsampling indicated that sequencing depth was expected to affect the degree of clonotype sharing among donors.

For the CD8 naive samples, CD45RO-negative cells were positively selected for CCR7, yielding a CD45RA+CCR7+ population from which TemRA cells were excluded. The donors were healthy, HIV-negative adults with no recently reported acute infections or vaccinations. Every donor was a Caucasian adult residing in Nashville, Tennessee, USA. Blood was obtained by leukapheresis, after which PBMCs were separated by Ficoll-Histopaque density gradient centrifugation and cryopreserved in liquid nitrogen vapor phase. Purity and quantity of every magnetically sorted T cell population were checked by analytical flow cytometry. Each sorted fraction had its genomic DNA isolated and then quantified by UV absorbance on a Nanodrop 2000c. Using the deep immunoSEQ assay, TCR CDR3 regions were amplified from genomic DNA by multiplex PCR. Genomic DNA extracted from each cell subset was distributed evenly over all wells of several immunoSEQ 96-well plates, and each plate served as one replicate. For sorted subsets, each replicate PCR was loaded with 200 ng genomic DNA, equivalent to some 31,000 T cell genomes. Purified libraries were measured with a Qubit 3.0 fluorometer, size-checked on a Bioanalyzer 2100, and measured again with the KAPA Library Quantification kit. Each immunoSEQ 96-well plate was sequenced on its own single-read 150-cycle Illumina NextSeq 550 flow cell. Concerning the study's data processing: Because the immunoSEQ output held only junctional sequences and lacked quality scores, the filtering could not match the filtering applied to full-length reads. To assign V/J genes and CDR3, sequences were annotated using PyIR, a Python wrapper for IgBLAST v1.9, with IMGT germline references. Reads were filtered out if the reads had weak V/J assignments (E-value above 1e-6), no CDR3, stop codons, out-of-frame junctions, or ambiguous translated residues. V3J clonotypes were defined as sequences sharing an identical inferred V gene, J gene, and CDR3 amino acid sequence. Percentage overlap between repertoires was calculated by dividing the number of shared unique clonotypes by the size of the smaller repertoire. RTK rarefaction, the Chao1 estimator, and Recon v2.1 estimates of unobserved clonotypes were used to assess repertoire richness. For all TCRbeta clonotypes obtained by the gDNA method from a few donors, generation probabilities were computed with OLGA. In its TCRdb copy, this immuneACCESS table keeps in-frame sequences only and misses some clones. Where compared with another copy, unresolved V genes explain less than half of these, and the others have no known cause. That table supplies the V and J calls and clone size; D and trimming were determined from the DNA. Across this sample there are about 2.1 million clones, with more than 85% seen only once. More than 1.5% of the sample rests with the top ten.

Notes on this clone: There is no known antigen for this receptor. Per-base qualities were not stored, and no clone one base away is much larger.

Recombination joined TRBV7-9 with TRBJ2-2; possibly the D gene is TRBD1, per 5 matching bases. Source material: naive CD8+ T cells from PBMCs. The cell subset or site label corresponds to: CD45RA+CCR7+. This TCR came from a man between 18 and 35 years old in good health. Some clones in this sample may be carry-over from other donors' samples. In nucleotide form, the sequence is TGTGCCAGCAGTCAGGGCCCCGGGGAGCTGTTTTTT. Translated, it reads CASSQGPGELFF.